The text below deals with one T cell receptor (beta chain). Its specificity is not known. Amplified TCR beta CDR3 regions came from RNA transcripts. HTBI primers were used for first-round RT-PCR of the TCR CDR3. One entry per CDR3 protein results from TCRdb running MiXCR on the multiplex PCR reads. This table holds approximately 570,000 distinct CDR3 sequences, about 20% found once. The sample comes from a study of T cells in Graves' hyperthyroidism and ophthalmopathy. This CDR3 has 15 amino acids. The V end was cut by 5 bases, the J end by 4 bases, with 15 bases between. The V gene's germline CDR1 is SGHTA and CDR2 FQGNSA. Study results and limitations: Ophthalmopathy could be told apart from stable hyperthyroidism with a 13 V-J model. Blood held most thyroid clonotypes expanded above 0.001 frequency.

The study left out patients who had uncontrolled infection, other autoimmune disease, pregnancy or lactation. The PBMCs studied were ones that came from about 10 ml fresh peripheral blood. Source material: blood. The clonotype comes from a middle-aged man with Graves' ophthalmopathy. The rearrangement links TRBV7-2 to TRBJ1-5; D unclear. The CDR3 is CASSHTLGGNQPQHF. DNA of the CDR3: TGTGCCAGCAGCCACACTCTGGGAGGGAATCAGCCCCAGCATTTT.